This entry features one TCR beta chain sequence. Its specificity is not known. The record originates from a study of CD8+CD57+ T cells in acquired aplastic anemia. Findings of the study overall: Between patients and controls, approximately 29 CD8+ CDR3 sequences were found in common. Controls did not differ significantly from patients in CD8+ Simpson's diversity.

Genomic DNA acted as the template from which TCR beta VDJ combination and CDR3 sequence profiling were carried out. TCRdb analysed the reads with MiXCR anew, one entry per CDR3 protein. Among around 200,000 distinct CDR3 sequences listed, 55% to 65% were seen once. Trimming took 4 bases from V and 3 from J, leaving 16 bases between them. CDR1 LNHDA and CDR2 SQIVND come from the germline V gene (reference sequence). CDR3 length: 15 residues. Flow cytometry had shown expanded CD8+CD57+ cells in the patients chosen for sequencing. Severe acquired aplastic anemia was the diagnosis recorded for all patients.

Source material: sorted CD4+, CD8+, or CD8+CD57+ T cells (not recorded which) from PBMCs. This TCR derives from a human donor with aplastic anemia. The chain couples TRBV19 to TRBJ2-7; weak D call: TRBD2 (6 bases). The DNA for the CDR3 is TGTGCCAGTAGTACTAAATGGGCGGGACGCTACGAGCAGTACTTC. Translating it yields CASSTKWAGRYEQYF. The entire variable domain, with the rest obtained from reference TRBV19 and TRBJ2-7, is as follows: DGGITQSPKYLFRKEGQNVTLSCEQNLNHDAMYWYRQDPGQGLRLIYYSQIVNDFQKGDIAEGYSVSREKKESFPLTVTSAQKNPTAFYLCASSTKWAGRYEQYFGPGTRLTVT.